The sequence of this T cell receptor beta chain was determined in a study of cytomegalovirus exposure and HLA in healthy donors. The germline gives CDR1 MNHNY, CDR2 SVGAGI (reference sequence). J was trimmed by 8 bases and V by 4 bases; bases with no gene match: 11. CDR3 length: 15 residues. The primer mix had 60 Vbeta and 13 Jbeta primers. Generated by immunoSEQ multiplex PCR, the TCRdb table keeps only in-frame clones and is missing some. In the table there are 110,000 to 150,000 clones, 75% to 85% of which are singletons. Study observations and caveats: 87-base-pair reads could not separate some V segments, including TRBV6-2 and TRBV6-3.

On this clone itself: Its antigen is still unknown.

This TCR was sampled from a man aged 40-49 years in good health and CMV-seronegative. Sequences were obtained from PBMCs. The V call is TRBV6-6, the J call TRBJ2-1; TRBD2 matches 7 bases. Written as DNA, the CDR3 is TGTGCCAGCAGTTGGCGGGGGTCCTACCTGGATGAGCAGTTCTTC. It codes for CASSWRGSYLDEQFF.